The sequence of this TCR beta chain was determined in a study of blood T cell repertoires in COVID-19 (dated by TCRdb to 2019 to 2021). Context from the whole study: Samples covering the acute and convalescent phases of COVID-19 were provided by collaborators in the United States, Italy and Spain. The repertoires were made available in a free public database intended to serve as a resource for research on the immune response to SARS-CoV-2. The dataset comprised deeply sampled blood TCRbeta repertoires from subjects exposed to, actively infected with, or recovered from COVID-19. The samples were drawn from two sources: the first 160 participants of the ongoing ImmuneRACE study, and over 950 subjects contributed by 6 global collaborators. Where available, HLA class I and class II types were obtained from metadata supplied by the sample provider rather than from assay-based typing. The material from the prospective study consisted of cDNA or gDNA derived from T cells, B-cell-depleted T cells, or PBMCs. Nearly every sample came with metadata listing a de-identified subject ID, COVID-19 status, age in years and sex.

TCRbeta CDR3 regions were amplified from genomic DNA by means of the immunoSEQ Assay, a bias-controlled multiplex PCR. The published analysis was carried out like this. The number of nucleated cells in each sample was estimated by amplification of reference gene primers within the assay. To quantify the absolute abundance of each unique TCRbeta CDR3 rearrangement, sequence reads were collapsed and filtered. For each sample, productive Simpson clonality was calculated as the square root of Simpson's diversity index across productive rearrangements. TCRdb's version of the immuneACCESS table is confined to in-frame rearrangements and falls short of the full clone set. An unresolved V gene accounts for under half of the shortfall where checked; the remainder is of unknown origin. V, J and clone size were drawn from that table, and D and trimming were deduced from the DNA. The table for this sample lists about 250,000 clones; roughly 80% of them were counted only once. The ten largest account for roughly 10% of the sample.

What the authors observed across the whole study: The quantity of clinical and demographic metadata differed by source and by participant and was supplied without curation.

Concerning this clone itself: Its antigen target is currently unknown. It has no much larger one-base neighbor in the sample; base qualities were not kept.

The collaborating institutions used their own protocols to collect whole blood in K2EDTA tubes. For TCRbeta analysis, collaborator samples were shipped as frozen whole blood, as isolated PBMCs, or as DNA extracted from either sample type. Material for sequencing was peripheral blood. This clonotype originated in a man older than 75 with acute or convalescent COVID-19.

The DNA sequence is given as TGTGCCAGCAGCCGCAGGGAATCCGGGGAGCTGTTTTTT. Its protein reads: CASSRRESGELFF. The rearrangement combines TRBV2 with TRBJ2-2; a weak D assignment points to TRBD1 (5 bases agree). Its CDR3 holds 13 amino acids, cysteine through phenylalanine. Only the CDR3 portion is preserved as DNA: 39 bases, with reading frame beginning at the first base. CDR1 SNHLY and CDR2 FYNNEI are derived from the germline V gene. The germline ends are 11 bases apart after V is trimmed by 6 bases and J by 6 bases.